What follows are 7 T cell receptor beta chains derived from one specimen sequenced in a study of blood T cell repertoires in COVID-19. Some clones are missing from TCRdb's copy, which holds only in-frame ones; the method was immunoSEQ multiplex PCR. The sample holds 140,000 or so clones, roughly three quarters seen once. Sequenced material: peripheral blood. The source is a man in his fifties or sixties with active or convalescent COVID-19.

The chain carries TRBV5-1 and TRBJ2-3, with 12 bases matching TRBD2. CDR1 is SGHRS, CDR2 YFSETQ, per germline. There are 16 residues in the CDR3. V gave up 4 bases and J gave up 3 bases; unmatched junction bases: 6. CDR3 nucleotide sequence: TGCGCCAGCAGCGGCCTACTAGCGGGAGGAACAGATACGCAGTATTTT. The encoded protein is CASSGLLAGGTDTQYF.

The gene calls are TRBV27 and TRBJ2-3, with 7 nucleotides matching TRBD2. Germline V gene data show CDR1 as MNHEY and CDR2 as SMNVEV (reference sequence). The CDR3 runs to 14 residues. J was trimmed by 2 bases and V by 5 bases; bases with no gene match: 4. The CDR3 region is CASSRGLHTDTQYF. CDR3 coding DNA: TGTGCCAGCAGTAGGGGACTACACACAGATACGCAGTATTTT.

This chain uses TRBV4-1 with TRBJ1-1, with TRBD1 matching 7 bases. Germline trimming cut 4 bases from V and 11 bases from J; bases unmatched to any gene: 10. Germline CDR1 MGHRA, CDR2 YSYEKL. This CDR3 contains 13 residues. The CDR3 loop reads CASSPTGVVRAFF. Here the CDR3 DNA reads TGCGCCAGCAGCCCAACAGGGGTGGTTCGGGCTTTCTTT.

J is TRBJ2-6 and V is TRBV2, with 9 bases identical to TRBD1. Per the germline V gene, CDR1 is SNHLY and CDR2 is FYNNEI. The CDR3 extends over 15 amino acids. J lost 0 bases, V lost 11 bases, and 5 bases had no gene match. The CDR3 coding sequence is TGTGCCGCGGACAGGGGCAACTCTGGGGCCAACGTCCTGACTTTC. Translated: CAADRGNSGANVLTF.

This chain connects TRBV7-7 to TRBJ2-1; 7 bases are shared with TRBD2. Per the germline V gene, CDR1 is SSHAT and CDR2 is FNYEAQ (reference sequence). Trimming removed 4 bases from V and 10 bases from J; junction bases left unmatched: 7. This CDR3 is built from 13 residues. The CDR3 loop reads CASSYRREGEQFF. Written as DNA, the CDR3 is TGTGCCAGCAGCTACCGGAGGGAGGGGGAGCAGTTCTTC.

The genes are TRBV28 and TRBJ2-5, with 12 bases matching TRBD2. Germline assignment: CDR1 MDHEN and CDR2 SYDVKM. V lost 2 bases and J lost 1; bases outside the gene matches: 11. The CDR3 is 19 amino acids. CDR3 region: CASSLDVASGRGFQETQYF. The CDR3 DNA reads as TGTGCCAGCAGTTTAGATGTGGCTAGCGGGAGGGGCTTCCAAGAGACCCAGTACTTC.

The CDR3 DNA reads as TGCGCCAGCAGCACCTACAGGGCCAACACTGAAGCTTTCTTT. It specifies CASSTYRANTEAFF. This chain links TRBV5-1 with TRBJ1-1; D perhaps matches TRBD1 (6 bases). The germline V and J ends were trimmed by 4 bases and 2 bases, with 12 bases remaining between them. CDR1 and CDR2 (germline): SGHRS, YFSETQ. This CDR3 region has 14 residues.